This TCR beta chain comes out of a study of shared clonotypes between healthy human individuals. General study findings and limits: Measured sharing among donors was expected to vary with sequencing depth.

CDR1 and CDR2 from the germline V gene are KGHSH and LQKENI. V was trimmed by 2 bases and J by 8 bases, leaving 7 bases between them. CDR3 length: 12 residues. Profiled with immunoSEQ multiplex PCR; TCRdb holds only in-frame clones, not every one. The sample yields 600,000 or so clones, 95% to 98% seen once. It was CD45RO-negative cells, positively selected for CCR7, that made up naive CD8 cells, with terminally differentiated effector memory CD45RA+ cells excluded. None of the donors, who were healthy HIV-negative adults, had recently had acute infections or vaccinations. Of note for this clone: What it binds is not known.

V usage is TRBV18 and J usage is TRBJ2-1; no definite D call. The TCR originated in a man younger than 40 in good health. The specimen was naive CD8+ T cells sorted from blood. For the CDR3, the DNA is TGTGCCAGCTCACCAAAGTCGGATGAGCAGTTCTTC. It is translated as CASSPKSDEQFF.